This T cell receptor (beta chain) was obtained from a study of T-cell reconstitution after alpha-beta-depleted transplantation in children. The study's findings and limits: Among T cells one year after transplant, newly produced cells accounted for most counts and diversity. From surviving recipient T cells and thymic progenitors came the high day-60 TCRbeta diversity observed in some patients. Several hundred expanded graft clones reportedly gave rise to the alpha-beta T cells present about two months after transplant.

This clonotype was counted only a few times. Its cognate antigen is unknown. Researchers prepared the TCRbeta library using unique molecular identifiers, the study reports. TCRdb re-analysed the PCR reads in MiXCR, keeping a single row per CDR3 protein. This sample yields around 490,000 distinct CDR3 sequences, of which 9.5% to 12% are seen a single time; roughly 15% belongs to the top ten. Per the germline V gene, CDR1 is SGHTA and CDR2 is FQGTGA. CDR3 length: 16 residues. V lost 2 bases and J lost 4; bases outside the gene matches: 7. The chain combines TRBV7-3 with TRBJ2-1; TRBD1 matches at 8 bases. The sequencing used PBMCs, mostly from graft donor cells, collected 180 days after TCRalphabeta/CD19-depleted stem cell transplant. The source of this sequence is a female patient between 2 and 15 years old who had a stem cell transplant for aplastic anemia, so the T cells may come from the graft donor. The DNA of the CDR3 is TGTGCCAGCAGCTTATCCGGACAGGGTCCGTACAATGAGCAGTTCTTC. It translates to CASSLSGQGPYNEQFF.